This T cell receptor (beta chain) stems from a study of cytomegalovirus exposure and HLA in healthy donors. The repertoire was sequenced with immunoSEQ multiplex PCR; TCRdb's copy has only in-frame clones and lacks some. The profile shows some 140,000 clones, over 80% of them singletons. Study-wide results and caveats: Reports indicated that the classifier achieved high specificity and sensitivity in diagnosing cytomegalovirus status. The dataset shows that most TCR sequences were rare, while some public TCRs occurred in many donors.

V was trimmed by 3 bases and J by 8 bases, leaving 12 bases between them. The germline V gene has CDR1 SGDLS and CDR2 YYNGEE. The CDR3 runs to 14 residues. Concerning this clone itself: Its cognate antigen is unknown.

The source of this sequence is a woman younger than 45 in good health and CMV-seropositive. The gene calls are TRBV9 and TRBJ1-6, with TRBD1 as a possible D gene (5 bases). Sample: PBMCs. Here the CDR3 reads CASSAGTDYSPLHF. DNA of the CDR3: TGTGCCAGCAGCGCCGGGACTGATTATTCACCCCTCCACTTT. Full variable domain (rest looked up from reference TRBV9 and TRBJ1-6): DSGVTQTPKHLITATGQRVTLRCSPRSGDLSVYWYQQSLDQGLQFLIQYYNGEERAKGNILERFSAQQFPDLHSELNLSSLELGDSALYFCASSAGTDYSPLHFGNGTRLTVT.